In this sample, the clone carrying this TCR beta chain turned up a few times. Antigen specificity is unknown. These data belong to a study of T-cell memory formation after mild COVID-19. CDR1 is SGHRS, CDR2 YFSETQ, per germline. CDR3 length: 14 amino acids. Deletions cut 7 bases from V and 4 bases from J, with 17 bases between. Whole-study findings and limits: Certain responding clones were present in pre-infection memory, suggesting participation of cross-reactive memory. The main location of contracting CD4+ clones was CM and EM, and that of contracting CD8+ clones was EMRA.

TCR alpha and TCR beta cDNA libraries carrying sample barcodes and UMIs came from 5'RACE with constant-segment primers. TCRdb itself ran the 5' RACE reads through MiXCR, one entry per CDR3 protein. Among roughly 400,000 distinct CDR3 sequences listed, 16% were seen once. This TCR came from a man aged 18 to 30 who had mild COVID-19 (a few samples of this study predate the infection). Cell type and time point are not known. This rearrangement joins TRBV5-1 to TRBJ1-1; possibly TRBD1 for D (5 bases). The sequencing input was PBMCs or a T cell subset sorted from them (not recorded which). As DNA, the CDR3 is TGCGCCAGCCTCCCCGGGGGAGGGAGCACTGAAGCTTTCTTT. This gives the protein CASLPGGGSTEAFF. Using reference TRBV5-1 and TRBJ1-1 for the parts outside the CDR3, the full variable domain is KAGVTQTPRYLIKTRGQQVTLSCSPISGHRSVSWYQQTPGQGLQFLFEYFSETQRNKGNFPGRFSGRQFSNSRSEMNVSTLELGDSALYLCASLPGGGSTEAFFGQGTRLTVV.